Listed here is a single T cell receptor beta chain. These data come from a study of blood T cell repertoires in COVID-19. The protocol was immunoSEQ multiplex PCR, while the TCRdb copy is restricted to in-frame clones and leaves out a portion. The data show approximately 300,000 clones, approximately 90% seen once. This receptor was identified in a woman aged 25-40 years who had recovered from COVID-19. The sequenced sample consisted of PBMCs or T cells enriched from blood (not recorded which).

CDR3 protein: CASSPDRGHDQPQHF. For the CDR3, the DNA is TGTGCCAGTAGCCCGGACAGGGGGCATGATCAGCCCCAGCATTTT. The chain combines TRBV19 with TRBJ1-5; 11 bases align to TRBD1. The CDR3 is 15 residues long. Losses at the gene ends were 6 bases for V and 5 bases for J; bases not matched to a gene: 6. Germline-derived CDR1 and CDR2 are LNHDA and SQIVND (reference sequence).